This T cell receptor beta chain was profiled in a study of blood T cell repertoires in COVID-19. As for the study in general: COVID-19 samples from acute and convalescent phases originated in the United States, Italy and Spain. T cells, B-cell-depleted T cells, or PBMCs provided the cDNA or gDNA that served as material.

The CDR3 is made up of 15 amino acids. Trimming removed 3 bases from V and 0 bases from J, with 9 bases in between. CDR1 is LNHDA, CDR2 SQIVND, per germline (reference sequence). In the original processing: The assay estimated nucleated cells by amplifying reference gene primers. TCRdb's table, derived via immunoSEQ multiplex PCR, lists solely in-frame clones and lacks some. That table gives V, J and clone size, and the DNA gave D and trimming. The sample contains some 41,000 clones, around 82% of which appear only once. The J gene is TRBJ1-5, the V gene TRBV19; D is undetermined. Specimen: peripheral blood. The source of this sequence is a woman in her 70s with acute or convalescent COVID-19. The CDR3 here is CASSIEQHSNQPQHF. In DNA form, the CDR3 reads TGTGCCAGTAGTATCGAACAGCATAGCAATCAGCCCCAGCATTTT.